This T cell receptor (beta chain) was identified in a study of circulating and synovial CD4+ cells in juvenile arthritis. Study results and caveats: CPL versus bulk CD4 samples: T cell genome counts differed by at least an order of magnitude. Diversity here was lower than in bulk blood CD4 cells. Overlap with synovium rose as more T cells were sequenced.

Patients with active juvenile idiopathic arthritis donated these samples. Worth noting for this clone: Its cognate antigen is unknown.

Clones were read by immunoSEQ multiplex PCR, and TCRdb kept only the in-frame ones, dropping some. The data contain some 33,000 clones, roughly 94% of them seen just once; the ten biggest clones take up around 0.67%. Sequenced: CD4+ T cells from blood. The receptor was isolated from a human donor with juvenile idiopathic arthritis.

The DNA for the CDR3 is TGTGCCAGTAGTACTCCGGGACAGGGCGGCTACGAGCAGTACTTC. Its protein product is CASSTPGQGGYEQYF. The chain has TRBV19 and TRBJ2-7; 9 bases line up with TRBD1. The CDR3 covers 15 residues. V was clipped by 4 bases and J by 3 bases; unmatched bases: 7. Germline V gene lookup returns CDR1 LNHDA and CDR2 SQIVND (reference sequence).